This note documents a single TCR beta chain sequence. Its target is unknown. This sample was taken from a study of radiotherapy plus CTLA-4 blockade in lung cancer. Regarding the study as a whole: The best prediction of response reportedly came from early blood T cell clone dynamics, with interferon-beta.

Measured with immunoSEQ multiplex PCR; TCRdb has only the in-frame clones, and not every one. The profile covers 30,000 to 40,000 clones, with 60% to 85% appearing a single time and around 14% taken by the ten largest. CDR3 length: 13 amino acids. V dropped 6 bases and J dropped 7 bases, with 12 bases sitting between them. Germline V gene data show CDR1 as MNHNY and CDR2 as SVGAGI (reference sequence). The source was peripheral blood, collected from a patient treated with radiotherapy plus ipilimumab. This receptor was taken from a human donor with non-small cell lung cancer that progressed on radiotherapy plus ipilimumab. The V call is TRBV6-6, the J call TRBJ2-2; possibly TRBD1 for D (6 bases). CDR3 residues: CASSTGPYGELFF. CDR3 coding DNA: TGTGCCAGCAGCACAGGGCCTTACGGGGAGCTGTTTTTT.